This T cell receptor (beta chain) was documented in a study of T cell changes during pregnancy in multiple sclerosis (dated by TCRdb to between 2018 and 2020). For the wider study: In women with multiple sclerosis, the researchers looked at how the T cell repertoire shifted as pregnancy progressed.

This clone has a single count. This clone's antigen is unknown. Base qualities are not recorded, but no much larger clone differs from it by a single base. For this chain, trimming is 5 bases at the V end and 4 bases at the J end, and the number of junction bases without a gene match is 8. As encoded in the germline V gene, CDR1 is KGHSH while CDR2 is LQKENI. Including cysteine and phenylalanine, the CDR3 has 15 amino acids. CDR3 DNA is the only sequence kept; it has 45 bases, read in frame from the first base. Receptor libraries were prepared by the immunoSEQ multiplex PCR assay. Not all clones reach the TCRdb copy of this immuneACCESS table, which keeps in-frame sequences only. Checked studies attribute under half of the gap to unresolved V genes and leave the rest unexplained. This sample gives tens of thousands of clones in total; roughly 92% of them show up just once. The top ten clones comprise approximately 0.67% of the sample.

The receptor's source is a female donor with multiple sclerosis, enrolled in a pregnancy study. Recombination connected TRBV18 to TRBJ2-7; 10 junctional bases match TRBD2. The specimen was CD4+ T cells from peripheral blood mononuclear cells, collected in the third trimester of pregnancy. The CDR3 protein is CASSFRLAGEYEQYF. The nucleotide sequence is TGTGCCAGCTCATTTCGTCTAGCGGGGGAATACGAGCAGTACTTC.